This T cell receptor (beta chain) was documented in a study of T cells in Graves' hyperthyroidism and ophthalmopathy. Researchers took RNA transcripts and amplified the TCR beta CDR3 regions from them. A set of HTBI primers served as the primers for a first-round RT-PCR of the TCR CDR3. Each CDR3 protein gets one entry after TCRdb re-called the multiplex PCR reads with MiXCR. Among fewer than 600,000 distinct CDR3 sequences listed, approximately 14% were seen once. The patients, who ranged from 18 to 65 in age, presented with newly diagnosed hyperthyroidism lasting under 2 months. Orbital computed tomography and thyroid ultrasound, together with serum TRAb and thyroxine and clinical symptoms, were used for diagnoses. Looked up from germline, CDR1 is SQVTM and CDR2 is ANQGSEA. The CDR3 contains 12 residues. Trimming cost V 3 bases and J 6 bases, with 11 bases left between them. This clonotype was detected only a few times.

The sequence derives from a woman between 18 and 30 years old with Graves' hyperthyroidism. This chain joins TRBV29-1 and TRBJ1-2; the D is unclear. The sequenced material came from blood. The CDR3 DNA reads as TGCAGCGTTGAGTGGAGACGTAATGGCTACACCTTC. Residues: CSVEWRRNGYTF.